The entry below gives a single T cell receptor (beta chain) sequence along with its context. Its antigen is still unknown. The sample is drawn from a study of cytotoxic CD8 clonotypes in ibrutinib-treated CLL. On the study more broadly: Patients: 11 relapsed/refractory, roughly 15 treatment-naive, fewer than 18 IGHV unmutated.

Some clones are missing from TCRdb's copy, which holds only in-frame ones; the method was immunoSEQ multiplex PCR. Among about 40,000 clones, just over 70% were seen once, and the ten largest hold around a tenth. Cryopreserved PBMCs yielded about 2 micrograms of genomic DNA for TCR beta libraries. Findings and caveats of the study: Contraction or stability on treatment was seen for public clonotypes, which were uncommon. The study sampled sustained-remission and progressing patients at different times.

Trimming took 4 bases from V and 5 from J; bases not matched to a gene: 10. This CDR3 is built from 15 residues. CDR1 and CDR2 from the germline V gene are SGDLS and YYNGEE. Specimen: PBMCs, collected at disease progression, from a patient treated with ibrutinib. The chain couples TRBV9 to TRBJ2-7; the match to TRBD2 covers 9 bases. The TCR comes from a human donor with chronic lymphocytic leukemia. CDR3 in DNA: TGTGCCAGCAGCATAACCGGGACTAGCCCCGACGAGCAGTACTTC. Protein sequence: CASSITGTSPDEQYF.